These 8 T cell receptor beta chains share one sample of origin, sequenced in a study of shared clonotypes between healthy human individuals. Here immunoSEQ multiplex PCR was the method, and the copy in TCRdb shows in-frame clones only, minus some. The sample has 760,000 or so clones; 96% are singletons. Naive CD8 cells were CD45RO-negative, positively selected for CCR7, excluding terminally differentiated effector memory CD45RA+ cells. What was sequenced was naive CD8+ T cells sorted from blood. The receptors come from a man under 40 in good health.

The genes are TRBV2 and TRBJ1-1; 10 bases line up with TRBD1. The CDR3 runs 13 residues. The V and J ends lost 9 bases and 1 base, in that order; junction bases with no gene match: 2. Looked up from germline, CDR1 is SNHLY and CDR2 is FYNNEI. As DNA, the CDR3 is TGTGCCAGGAGACAGGGGGCGAACACTGAAGCTTTCTTT. It codes for CARRQGANTEAFF.

V and J are TRBV7-9 and TRBJ1-2; maybe TRBD1 (6 bases). The CDR3 spans 14 residues. V lost 5 bases and J 4 bases, leaving 14 bases between the germline ends. Germline loops: CDR1 SEHNR, CDR2 FQNEAQ (reference sequence). Here the CDR3 DNA reads TGTGCCAGCAGCCCCGGGGGGCAGACCTATGGCTACACCTTC. This encodes CASSPGGQTYGYTF.

The chain employs TRBV15 and TRBJ2-1; 8 nucleotides align to TRBD2. With 5 bases clipped from V and 0 bases from J, the junction kept 6 bases outside the gene matches. This CDR3 is 16 amino acids long. CDR1 LNHNV and CDR2 YYDKDF come from the germline V gene (reference sequence). CDR3 nucleotides: TGTGCCACCAGCGGAAGGACTAGCAGCTCCTACAATGAGCAGTTCTTC. Amino acids: CATSGRTSSSYNEQFF.

The chain combines TRBV29-1 with TRBJ2-1; D is possibly TRBD2 (6 bases). The ends were cut back, 2 bases at V and 7 bases at J, with 18 bases in the middle. CDR1 is SQVTM, CDR2 ANQGSEA, per germline. This CDR3 spans 15 amino acids. CDR3 coding DNA: TGCAGCGTTGAATCCCGCGGCGGGAACGGTAATGAGCAGTTCTTC. Translation gives CSVESRGGNGNEQFF.

V gene TRBV4-3 combines with J gene TRBJ2-7, with a possible D match to TRBD1 (6 bases). The CDR3 extends over 15 amino acids. CDR1 and CDR2 from the germline V gene are LGHNA and YSLEER. The V end lost 1 base, the J end lost 3 bases, and 13 bases lay between the germline ends. The CDR3 bases are TGCGCCAGCAGCCAAGGACGGGCAGGGGTCTACGAGCAGTACTTC. This codes for CASSQGRAGVYEQYF.

The chain joins TRBV11-2 to TRBJ1-2; no definite D call. CDR1 is SGHAT and CDR2 is FQNNGV in the germline V gene. The CDR3 is made up of 13 amino acids. Trimming cost V 2 bases and J 4 bases, with 8 bases left between them. The CDR3 nucleotides read TGTGCCAGCAGCTTAAGGGCAAGCTATGGCTACACCTTC. Translating gives CASSLRASYGYTF.

The rearrangement links TRBV7-9 to TRBJ1-4, with 10 bases identical to TRBD1. The germline V gene has CDR1 SEHNR and CDR2 FQNEAQ (reference sequence). This CDR3 spans 16 amino acids. Unmatched junction bases numbered 8, after V lost 5 bases and J lost 5 bases. For the CDR3, the DNA is TGTGCCAGCAGCCTGGGGGACAGGGGCATCAATGAAAAACTGTTTTTT. Residues: CASSLGDRGINEKLFF.

The rearrangement links TRBV5-1 to TRBJ2-7; D is possibly TRBD2 (6 bases). V lost 0 bases, J lost 2 bases, and 12 bases lay in between. The germline V gene has CDR1 SGHRS and CDR2 YFSETQ. The CDR3 is 15 amino acids. For the CDR3, the DNA is TGCGCCAGCAGCTTGGCCGGGACTGAGGCCTACGAGCAGTACTTC. This codes for CASSLAGTEAYEQYF.